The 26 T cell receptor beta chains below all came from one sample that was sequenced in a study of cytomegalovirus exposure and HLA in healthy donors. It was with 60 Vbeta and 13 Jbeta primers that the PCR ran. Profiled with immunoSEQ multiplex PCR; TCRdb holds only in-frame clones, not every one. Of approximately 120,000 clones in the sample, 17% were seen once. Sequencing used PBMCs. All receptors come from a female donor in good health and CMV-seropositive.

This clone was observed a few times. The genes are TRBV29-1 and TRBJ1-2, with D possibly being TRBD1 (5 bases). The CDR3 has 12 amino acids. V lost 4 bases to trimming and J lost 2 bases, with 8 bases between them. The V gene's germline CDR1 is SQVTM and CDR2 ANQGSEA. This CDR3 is CSVVRQNYGYTF. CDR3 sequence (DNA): TGCAGCGTTGTAAGACAGAACTATGGCTACACCTTC.

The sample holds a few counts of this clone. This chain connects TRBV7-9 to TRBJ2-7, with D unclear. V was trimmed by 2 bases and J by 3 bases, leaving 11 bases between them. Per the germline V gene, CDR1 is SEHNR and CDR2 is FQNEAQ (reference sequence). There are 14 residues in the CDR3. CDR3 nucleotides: TGTGCCAGCAGCTTATCCACTCTATACTACGAGCAGTACTTC. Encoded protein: CASSLSTLYYEQYF.

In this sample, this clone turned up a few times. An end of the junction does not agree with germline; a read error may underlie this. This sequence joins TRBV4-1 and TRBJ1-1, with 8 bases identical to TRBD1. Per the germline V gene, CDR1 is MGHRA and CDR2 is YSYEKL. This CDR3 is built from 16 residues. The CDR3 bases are TGCGCCAGCAGTCAAGACAGGGGCATATTTAACACTGAAGCTTTCTTT. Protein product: CASSQDRGIFNTEAFF.

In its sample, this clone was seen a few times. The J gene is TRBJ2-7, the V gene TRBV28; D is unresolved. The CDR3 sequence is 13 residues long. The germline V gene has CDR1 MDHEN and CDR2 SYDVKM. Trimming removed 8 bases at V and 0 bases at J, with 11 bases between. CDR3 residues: CASGPPSSYEQYF. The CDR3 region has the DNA TGTGCCAGCGGGCCCCCGAGCTCCTACGAGCAGTACTTC.

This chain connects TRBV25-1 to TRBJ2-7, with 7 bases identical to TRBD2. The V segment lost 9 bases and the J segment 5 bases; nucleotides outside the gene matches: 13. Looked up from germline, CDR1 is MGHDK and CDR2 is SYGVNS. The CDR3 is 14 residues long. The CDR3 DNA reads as TGTGCCAGTTCGGCGGGAGTGGAGAAAAACGAGCAGTACTTC. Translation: CASSAGVEKNEQYF.

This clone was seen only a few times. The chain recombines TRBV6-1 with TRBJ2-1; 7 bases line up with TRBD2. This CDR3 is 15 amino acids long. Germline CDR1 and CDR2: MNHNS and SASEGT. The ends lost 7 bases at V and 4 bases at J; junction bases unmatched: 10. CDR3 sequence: CASNLGGGAYNEQFF. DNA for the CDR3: TGTGCCAGCAACCTGGGGGGAGGGGCGTACAATGAGCAGTTCTTC.

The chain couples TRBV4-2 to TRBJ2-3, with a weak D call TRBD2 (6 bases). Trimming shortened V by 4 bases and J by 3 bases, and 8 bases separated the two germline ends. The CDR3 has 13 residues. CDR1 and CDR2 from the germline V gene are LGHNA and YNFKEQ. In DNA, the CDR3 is TGTGCCAGCAGCCGGGGGGTAACAGATACGCAGTATTTT. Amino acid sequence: CASSRGVTDTQYF.

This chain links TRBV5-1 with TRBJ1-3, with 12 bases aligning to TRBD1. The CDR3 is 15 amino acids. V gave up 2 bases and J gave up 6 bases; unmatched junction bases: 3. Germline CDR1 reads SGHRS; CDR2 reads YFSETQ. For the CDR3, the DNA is TGCGCCAGCAGCTTTCAGGGACAGGGGGCAAACACCATATATTTT. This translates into CASSFQGQGANTIYF. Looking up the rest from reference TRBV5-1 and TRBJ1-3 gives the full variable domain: KAGVTQTPRYLIKTRGQQVTLSCSPISGHRSVSWYQQTPGQGLQFLFEYFSETQRNKGNFPGRFSGRQFSNSRSEMNVSTLELGDSALYLCASSFQGQGANTIYFGEGSWLTVV.

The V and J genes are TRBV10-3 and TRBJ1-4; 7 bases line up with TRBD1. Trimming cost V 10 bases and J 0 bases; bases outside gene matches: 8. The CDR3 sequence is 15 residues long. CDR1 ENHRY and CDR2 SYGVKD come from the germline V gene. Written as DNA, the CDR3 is TGTGCCACAAAAGGGGACAGAGCAACTAATGAAAAACTGTTTTTT. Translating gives CATKGDRATNEKLFF.

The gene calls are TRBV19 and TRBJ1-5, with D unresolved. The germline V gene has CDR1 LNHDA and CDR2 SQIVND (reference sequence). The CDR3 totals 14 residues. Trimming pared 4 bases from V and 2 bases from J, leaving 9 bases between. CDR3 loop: CASSTQSGNQPQHF. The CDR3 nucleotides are TGTGCCAGTAGTACTCAGTCTGGCAATCAGCCCCAGCATTTT.

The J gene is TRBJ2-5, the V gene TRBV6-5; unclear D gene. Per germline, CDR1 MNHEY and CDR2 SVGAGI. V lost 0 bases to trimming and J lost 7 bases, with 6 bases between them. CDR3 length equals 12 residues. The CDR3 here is CASSYSTGTQYF. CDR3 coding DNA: TGTGCCAGCAGTTACTCTACCGGGACCCAGTACTTC.

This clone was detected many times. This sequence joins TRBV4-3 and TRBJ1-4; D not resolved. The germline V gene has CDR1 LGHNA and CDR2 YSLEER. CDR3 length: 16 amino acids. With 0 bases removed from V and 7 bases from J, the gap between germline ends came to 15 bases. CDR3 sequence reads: CASSQDLGSGGEKLFF. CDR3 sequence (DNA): TGCGCCAGCAGCCAAGACCTGGGGAGTGGCGGTGAAAAACTGTTTTTT.

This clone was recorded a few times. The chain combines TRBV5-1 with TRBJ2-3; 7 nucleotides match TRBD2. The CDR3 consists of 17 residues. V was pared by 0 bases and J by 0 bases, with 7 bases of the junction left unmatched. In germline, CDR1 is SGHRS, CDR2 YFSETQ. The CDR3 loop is CASSLDASGASTDTQYF. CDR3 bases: TGCGCCAGCAGCTTGGATGCTAGCGGAGCCAGCACAGATACGCAGTATTTT.

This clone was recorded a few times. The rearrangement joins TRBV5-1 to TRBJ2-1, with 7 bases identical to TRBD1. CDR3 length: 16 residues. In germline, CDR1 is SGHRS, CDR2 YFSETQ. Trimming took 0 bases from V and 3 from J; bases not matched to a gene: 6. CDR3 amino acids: CASSLVPTGNYNEQFF. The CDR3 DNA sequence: TGCGCCAGCAGCTTGGTCCCGACAGGGAACTACAATGAGCAGTTCTTC.

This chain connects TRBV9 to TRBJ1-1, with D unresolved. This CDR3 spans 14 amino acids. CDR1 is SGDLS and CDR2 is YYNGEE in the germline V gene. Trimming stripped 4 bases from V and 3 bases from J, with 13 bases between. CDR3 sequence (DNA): TGTGCCAGCAGCCCTATCCCGGTGGACACTGAAGCTTTCTTT. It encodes CASSPIPVDTEAFF.

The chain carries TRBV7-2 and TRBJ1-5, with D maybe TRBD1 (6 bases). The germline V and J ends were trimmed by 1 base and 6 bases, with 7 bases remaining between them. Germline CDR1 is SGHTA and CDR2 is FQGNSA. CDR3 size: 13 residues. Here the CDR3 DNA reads TGTGCCAGCAGCTTAGTAGGGGGTCAGCCCCAGCATTTT. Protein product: CASSLVGGQPQHF.

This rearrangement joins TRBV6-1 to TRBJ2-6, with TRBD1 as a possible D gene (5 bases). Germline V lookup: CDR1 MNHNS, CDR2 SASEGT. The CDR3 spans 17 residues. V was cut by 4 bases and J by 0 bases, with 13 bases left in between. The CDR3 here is CASSVQGSASGANVLTF. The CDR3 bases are TGTGCCAGCAGTGTCCAGGGCTCCGCCTCTGGGGCCAACGTCCTGACTTTC.

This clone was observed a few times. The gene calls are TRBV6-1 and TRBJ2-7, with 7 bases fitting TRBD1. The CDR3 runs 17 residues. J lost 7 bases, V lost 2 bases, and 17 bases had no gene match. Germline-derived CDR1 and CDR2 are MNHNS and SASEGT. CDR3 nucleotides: TGTGCCAGCAGTGAACTTAAACCGGGACAGAGTAATGAGGAGCAGTACTTC. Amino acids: CASSELKPGQSNEEQYF.

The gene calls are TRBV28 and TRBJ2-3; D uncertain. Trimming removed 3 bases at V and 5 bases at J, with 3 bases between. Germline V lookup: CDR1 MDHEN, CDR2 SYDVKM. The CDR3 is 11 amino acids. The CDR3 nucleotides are TGTGCCAGCAGTTTCATAGATACGCAGTATTTT. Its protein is CASSFIDTQYF. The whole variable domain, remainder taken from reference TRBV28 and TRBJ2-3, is DVKVTQSSRYLVKRTGEKVFLECVQDMDHENMFWYRQDPGLGLRLIYFSYDVKMKEKGDIPEGYSVSREKKERFSLILESASTNQTSMYLCASSFIDTQYFGPGTRLTVL.

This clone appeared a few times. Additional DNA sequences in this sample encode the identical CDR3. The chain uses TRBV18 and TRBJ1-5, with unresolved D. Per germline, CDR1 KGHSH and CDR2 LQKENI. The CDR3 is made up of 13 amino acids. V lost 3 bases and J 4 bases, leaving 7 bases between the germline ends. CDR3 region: CASSPTGNQPQHF. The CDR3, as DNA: TGTGCCAGCTCACCGACGGGGAATCAGCCCCAGCATTTT.

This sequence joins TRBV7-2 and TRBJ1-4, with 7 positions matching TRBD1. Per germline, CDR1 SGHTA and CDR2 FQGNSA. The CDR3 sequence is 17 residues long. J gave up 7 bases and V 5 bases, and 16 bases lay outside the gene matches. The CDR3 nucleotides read TGTGCCAGCAGCACGTGGGACAGTCATACGATAGGTGAAAAACTGTTTTTT. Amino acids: CASSTWDSHTIGEKLFF.

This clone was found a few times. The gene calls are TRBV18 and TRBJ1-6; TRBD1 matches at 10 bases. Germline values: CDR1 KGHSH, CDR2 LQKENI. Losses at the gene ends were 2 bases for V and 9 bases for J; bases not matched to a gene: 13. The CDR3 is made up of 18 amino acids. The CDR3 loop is CASSPLAWTGGVSSPLHF. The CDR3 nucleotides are TGTGCCAGCTCACCATTAGCTTGGACAGGGGGAGTGAGTTCACCCCTCCACTTT.

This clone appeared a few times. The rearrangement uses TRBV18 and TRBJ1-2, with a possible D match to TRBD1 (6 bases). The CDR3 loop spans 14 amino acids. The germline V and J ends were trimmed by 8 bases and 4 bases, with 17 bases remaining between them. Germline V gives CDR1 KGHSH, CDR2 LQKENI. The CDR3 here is CASRNWTDFYGYTF. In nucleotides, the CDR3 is TGTGCCAGCCGTAACTGGACAGACTTCTATGGCTACACCTTC.

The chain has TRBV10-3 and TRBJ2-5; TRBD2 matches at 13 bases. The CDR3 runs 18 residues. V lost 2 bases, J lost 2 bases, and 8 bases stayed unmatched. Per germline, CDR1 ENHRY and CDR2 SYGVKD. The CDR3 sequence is CAISETMRTSGGQETQYF. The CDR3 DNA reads TGTGCCATCAGTGAGACCATGAGGACTAGCGGGGGACAAGAGACCCAGTACTTC.

CDR3 protein: CASSPAAGGYGYTF. Written as DNA, the CDR3 is TGTGCCAGCAGCCCGGCTGCAGGGGGCTATGGCTACACCTTC. This rearrangement joins TRBV27 to TRBJ1-2, with 7 positions matching TRBD1. CDR1 MNHEY and CDR2 SMNVEV come from the germline V gene (reference sequence). V lost 6 bases, J lost 4 bases, and 8 bases stayed unmatched. The CDR3 length is 14 residues.

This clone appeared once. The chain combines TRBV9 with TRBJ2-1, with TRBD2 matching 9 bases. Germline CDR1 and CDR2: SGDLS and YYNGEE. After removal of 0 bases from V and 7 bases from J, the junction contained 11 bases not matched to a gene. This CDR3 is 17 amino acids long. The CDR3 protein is CASSVDPSSGVRNEQFF. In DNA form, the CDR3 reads TGTGCCAGCAGCGTAGACCCCTCTAGCGGGGTGAGGAATGAGCAGTTCTTC.